This T cell receptor (beta chain) was identified in a study of T-cell memory formation after mild COVID-19. This CDR3 is 13 amino acids long. Trimming removed 2 bases at V and 1 base at J, with 8 bases between. Germline V CDR1 and CDR2: GTSNPN, SVGIG (reference sequence). TCRalpha and TCRbeta libraries used 5'RACE with constant-segment primers and UMIs. TCRdb passed the 5' RACE reads through MiXCR, listing each CDR3 protein once. The table records about 140,000 distinct CDR3 sequences, 11% to 15% of them present only once. The source is an adult woman who had mild COVID-19 (a few samples of this study predate the infection). Cell type and time point are not known. Sequenced sample: PBMCs or a T cell subset sorted from them (not recorded which). V usage is TRBV30 and J usage is TRBJ1-1; D remains ambiguous. The CDR3 nucleotides read TGTGCCTGGAGTCCCGGCCCGAACACTGAAGCTTTCTTT. Amino acids: CAWSPGPNTEAFF.